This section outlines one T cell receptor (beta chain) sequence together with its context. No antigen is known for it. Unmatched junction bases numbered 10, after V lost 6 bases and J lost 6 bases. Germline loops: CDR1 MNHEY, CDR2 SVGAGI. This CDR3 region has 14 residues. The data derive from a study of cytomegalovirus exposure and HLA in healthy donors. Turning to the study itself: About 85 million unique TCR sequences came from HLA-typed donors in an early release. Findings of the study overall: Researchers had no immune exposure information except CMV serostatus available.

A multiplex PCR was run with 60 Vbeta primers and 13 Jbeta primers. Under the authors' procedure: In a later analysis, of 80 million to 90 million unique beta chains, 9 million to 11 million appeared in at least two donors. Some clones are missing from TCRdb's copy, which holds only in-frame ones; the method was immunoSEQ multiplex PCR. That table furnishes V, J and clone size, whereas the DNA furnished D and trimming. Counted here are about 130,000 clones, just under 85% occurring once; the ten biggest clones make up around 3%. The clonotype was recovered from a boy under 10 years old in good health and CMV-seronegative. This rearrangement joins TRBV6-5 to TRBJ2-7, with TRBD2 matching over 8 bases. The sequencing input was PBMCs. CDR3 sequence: CASSPSAGEGEQYV. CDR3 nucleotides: TGTGCCAGCAGCCCCTCAGCGGGAGAGGGCGAGCAGTACGTC.